This is a list of T cell receptor beta chains from one sample in a study of cytomegalovirus exposure and HLA in healthy donors. Sequencing was performed with immunoSEQ multiplex PCR; in TCRdb, only in-frame clones are kept and a portion is missing. The sample comprises some 130,000 clones, 70% to 90% of which are singletons, and roughly 1.4% rests with the top ten. The sequenced sample consisted of PBMCs. These receptors originate from a man aged 35-49 years in good health and CMV-seronegative. Each CDR3 is given with its conserved first and last residue. A D gene is named only where the DNA matches it firmly. Not every row has a clone size; where given, it reads once, few, many or a size class.

abundance | d_gene | j_gene | v_gene | CDR3nt | CDR3aa
- | TRBD1 | TRBJ2-7 | TRBV29-1 | TGCAGCACTCGAACGACAGGGGGCTCCGAGCAGTACTTC | CSTRTTGGSEQYF
- | TRBD2 | TRBJ2-5 | TRBV6-5 | TGTGCCAGCAGGCCAACTAGCGCAAGAGAGACCCAGTACTTC | CASRPTSARETQYF
- | - | TRBJ1-1 | TRBV27 | TGTGCCAGCAGTTTATCGCAGGGGCTGAGCACTGAAGCTTTCTTT | CASSLSQGLSTEAFF
few | - | TRBJ1-2 | TRBV27 | TGTGCCAGCAGTTTATCGGGGCAGAACTATGGCTACACCTTC | CASSLSGQNYGYTF
- | TRBD1 | TRBJ1-2 | TRBV7-3 | TGTGCCAGCAGTCCTACAGGGGGCAACTATGGCTACACCTTC | CASSPTGGNYGYTF
- | - | TRBJ1-2 | TRBV5-4 | TGTGCCAGCAGCTTGGGTGGGTCCGGGGGTGGCTACACCTTC | CASSLGGSGGGYTF
- | TRBD2 | TRBJ2-3 | TRBV2 | TGTGCCAGCAGTCGACTAAGCGGGGCCTTAGATACGCAGTATTTT | CASSRLSGALDTQYF
few | TRBD2 | TRBJ2-1 | TRBV5-1 | TGCGCCAGCAGCTTGCAGACTAGCGGAGACAATGAGCAGTTCTTC | CASSLQTSGDNEQFF
- | TRBD1 | TRBJ2-1 | TRBV27 | TGTGCCAGCAGTTTCTGGGACAGGGGAATGGCCATGGGCAATGAGCAGTTCTTC | CASSFWDRGMAMGNEQFF
- | - | TRBJ1-4 | TRBV9 | TGTGCCAGCAGCCTTAGCCCCGGGGGATTCAATGAAAAACTGTTTTTT | CASSLSPGGFNEKLFF
- | TRBD1 | TRBJ1-2 | TRBV19 | TGTGCCAGTCGATCGACAGGGGCATGGAATGGCTACACCTTC | CASRSTGAWNGYTF
- | TRBD2 | TRBJ2-5 | TRBV27 | TGTGCCAGCAACTCGGGAGGCCTACAAGAGACCCAGTACTTC | CASNSGGLQETQYF
- | - | TRBJ1-5 | TRBV21-1 | TGTGCCAGCCGAAGTCGGCGGAACTCACGCAATCAGCCCCAGCATTTT | CASRSRRNSRNQPQHF
once | TRBD1 | TRBJ2-7 | TRBV11-2 | TGTGCCAGCAGCTTGGGGGACAGGGGAGACTACGAGCAGTACTTC | CASSLGDRGDYEQYF
- | TRBD2 | TRBJ2-3 | TRBV7-3 | TGTGCCAGCAGCTTAACCGGGGGGGGTACGGATACGCAGTATTTT | CASSLTGGGTDTQYF
- | TRBD2 | TRBJ2-1 | TRBV28 | TGTGCCAGCAGTTTAGCTCTAGCGGGGGGCCAGGGGTTCTTC | CASSLALAGGQGFF
- | - | TRBJ2-3 | TRBV5-8 | TGTGCCAGCAGCTTTTACCAGGGGAGCGGTACGCAGTATTTT | CASSFYQGSGTQYF
- | TRBD1 | TRBJ1-6 | TRBV6-1 | TGTGCCAGCAGCCCGACAGGGGGCGGTTCACCCCTCCACTTT | CASSPTGGGSPLHF
- | - | TRBJ2-7 | TRBV14 | TGTGCCAGCAGCCGATCGACAGCCGAGCAGTACTTC | CASSRSTAEQYF
few | TRBD2 | TRBJ2-1 | TRBV11-2 | TGTGCCAGCAGCCAAAGACTAGCGCAGTACAATGAGCAGTTCTTC | CASSQRLAQYNEQFF
- | - | TRBJ1-1 | TRBV4-3 | TGCGCCAGCAGCCCTAAGTCGGGAAACACTGAAGCTTTCTTT | CASSPKSGNTEAFF
- | - | TRBJ2-3 | TRBV7-9 | TGTGCCAGCAGCCAGATCCGGGACACCTCCACAGATACGCAGTATTTT | CASSQIRDTSTDTQYF
- | TRBD1 | TRBJ2-3 | TRBV9 | TGTGCCAGCAGCCCCCGCGGGACAGGCGGCACAGATACGCAGTATTTT | CASSPRGTGGTDTQYF
few | TRBD2 | TRBJ2-1 | TRBV27 | TGTGCCAGCAGTTTCCTTAATTCGGGACTAGCGGGAATAGGATACAATGAGCAGTTCTTC | CASSFLNSGLAGIGYNEQFF
- | - | TRBJ2-7 | TRBV4-1 | TGCGCCAGCAGCCAACCAGTAAGGTACTTC | CASSQPVRYF
- | TRBD1 | TRBJ1-1 | TRBV27 | TGTGCCAGCAGCCCCACAGGGGGCGTAGGCACTGAAGCTTTCTTT | CASSPTGGVGTEAFF
- | TRBD2 | TRBJ2-1 | TRBV15 | TGTGCCACCAGCAGAGGGTCCCTAGCGGATAACAATGAGCAGTTCTTC | CATSRGSLADNNEQFF
- | - | TRBJ2-7 | TRBV4-1 | TGCGCCAGCAGTCAAGGCATCACTAGTGGGTACGAGCAGTACTTC | CASSQGITSGYEQYF
- | - | TRBJ2-3 | TRBV6-5 | TGTGCCAGCAGTTACGGAGGACTCACAGATACGCAGTATTTT | CASSYGGLTDTQYF
- | TRBD1 | TRBJ2-7 | TRBV6-1 | TGTGCCAGCAGTGAAACAGGGGGCTACTACGAGCAGTACTTC | CASSETGGYYEQYF
- | - | TRBJ1-2 | TRBV7-9 | TGTGCCAGCAGCTTAGCGGCAGGAACTAACTATGGCTACACCTTC | CASSLAAGTNYGYTF
- | TRBD2 | TRBJ2-1 | TRBV19 | TGTGCCAGTAGCAGCTCTAGCGGCCTCAGCTCCTACAATGAGCAGTTCTTC | CASSSSSGLSSYNEQFF
- | TRBD1 | TRBJ2-1 | TRBV6-4 | TGTGCCAGCAGGGTAGACAGGGGGCTCTACAATGAGCAGTTCTTC | CASRVDRGLYNEQFF
- | - | TRBJ2-7 | TRBV30 | TGTGCCGTTGCCGGGGGCTACGAGCAGTACTTC | CAVAGGYEQYF
- | TRBD2 | TRBJ2-5 | TRBV19 | TGTGCCAGTAGTCCGGGGGGAGAGACCCAGTACTTC | CASSPGGETQYF
- | - | TRBJ2-1 | TRBV4-1 | TGCGCCAGCAGCTATAGGACAGACAATGAGCAGTTCTTC | CASSYRTDNEQFF
- | TRBD1 | TRBJ2-5 | TRBV5-1 | TGCGCCAGCAGCACCGGGACAGGGCAACAAGAGACCCAGTACTTC | CASSTGTGQQETQYF
once | TRBD1 | TRBJ2-5 | TRBV7-2 | TGTGCCAGCAGCATAAGACAGGGTGGTGAGACCCAGTACTTC | CASSIRQGGETQYF
- | - | TRBJ2-2 | TRBV18 | TGTGCCAGCTCACCACCAGCCAGGGTCGGGGAGCTGTTTTTT | CASSPPARVGELFF
few | TRBD1 | TRBJ2-3 | TRBV9 | TGTGCCAGCAGCACCATTACAGGGGCTCGGAATACGCAGTATTTT | CASSTITGARNTQYF
- | - | TRBJ2-1 | TRBV11-2 | TGTGCCAGCAGCTTATCCGGAGGGAGTGAGCAGTTCTTC | CASSLSGGSEQFF